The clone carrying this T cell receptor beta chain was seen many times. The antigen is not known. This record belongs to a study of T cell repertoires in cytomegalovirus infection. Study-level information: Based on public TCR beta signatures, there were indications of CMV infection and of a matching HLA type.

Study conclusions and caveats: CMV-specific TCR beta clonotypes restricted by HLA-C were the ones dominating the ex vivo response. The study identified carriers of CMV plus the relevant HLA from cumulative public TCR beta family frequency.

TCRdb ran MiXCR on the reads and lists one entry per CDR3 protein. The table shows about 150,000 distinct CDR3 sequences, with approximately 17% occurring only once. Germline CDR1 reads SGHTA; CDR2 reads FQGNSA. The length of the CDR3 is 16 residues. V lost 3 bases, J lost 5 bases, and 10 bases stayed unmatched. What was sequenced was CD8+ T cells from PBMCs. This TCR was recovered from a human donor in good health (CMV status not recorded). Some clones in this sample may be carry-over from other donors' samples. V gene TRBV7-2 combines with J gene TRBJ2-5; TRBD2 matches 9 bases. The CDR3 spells CASSFLRGRARETQYF. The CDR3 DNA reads TGTGCCAGCAGCTTTCTTCGCGGGAGGGCCCGGGAGACCCAGTACTTC.